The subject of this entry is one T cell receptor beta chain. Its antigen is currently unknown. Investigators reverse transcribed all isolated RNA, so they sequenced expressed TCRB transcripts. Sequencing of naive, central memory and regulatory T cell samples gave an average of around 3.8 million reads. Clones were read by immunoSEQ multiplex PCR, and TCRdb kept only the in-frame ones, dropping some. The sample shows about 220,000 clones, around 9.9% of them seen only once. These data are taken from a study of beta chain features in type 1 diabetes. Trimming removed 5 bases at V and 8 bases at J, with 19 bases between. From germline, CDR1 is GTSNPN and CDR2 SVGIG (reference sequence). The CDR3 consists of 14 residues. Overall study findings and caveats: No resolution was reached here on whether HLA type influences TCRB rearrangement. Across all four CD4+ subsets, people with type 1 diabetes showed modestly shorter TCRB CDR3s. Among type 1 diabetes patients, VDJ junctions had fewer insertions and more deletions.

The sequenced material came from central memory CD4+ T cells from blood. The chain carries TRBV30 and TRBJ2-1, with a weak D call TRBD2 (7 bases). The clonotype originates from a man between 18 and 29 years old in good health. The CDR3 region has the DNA TGTGCCTGGGGAAGTAGAGGGAGGGGGTATGAGCAGTTCTTC. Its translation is CAWGSRGRGYEQFF.